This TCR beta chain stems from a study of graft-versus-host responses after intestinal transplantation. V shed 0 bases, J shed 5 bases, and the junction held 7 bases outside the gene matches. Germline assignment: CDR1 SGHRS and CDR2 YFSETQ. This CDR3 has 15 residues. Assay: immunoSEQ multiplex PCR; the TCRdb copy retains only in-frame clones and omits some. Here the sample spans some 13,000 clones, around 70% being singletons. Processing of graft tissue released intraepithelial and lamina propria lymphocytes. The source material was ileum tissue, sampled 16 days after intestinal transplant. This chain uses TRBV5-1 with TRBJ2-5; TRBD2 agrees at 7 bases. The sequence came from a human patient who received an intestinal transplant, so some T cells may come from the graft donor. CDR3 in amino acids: CASSLAPRGKETQYF. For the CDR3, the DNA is TGCGCCAGCAGCTTGGCCCCGCGGGGGAAGGAGACCCAGTACTTC.